This TCR beta chain was documented in a study of CD8+ T cells in alopecia areata. The treatment here: oral pan-JAK inhibitor, 5-10 mg twice daily. Investigators sorted PBMCs to obtain both CD4+ and CD8+ T cells. The V end lost 0 bases, the J end lost 4 bases, and 8 bases lay between the germline ends. The CDR3 loop spans 13 amino acids. Germline CDR1 and CDR2: SGHRS and YFSETQ. Reverse transcription of extracted RNA yielded cDNA, which provided the sequencing template. The table came from immunoSEQ multiplex PCR; TCRdb's copy has only in-frame clones and leaves some out. Of 170,000 or so clones listed, roughly 62% were seen once; the top ten hold 10% to 15%. This clone has a single count. The sample holds other DNA sequences that translate to the same CDR3.

The chain couples TRBV5-1 to TRBJ2-7, with D perhaps matching TRBD1 (5 bases). Sequenced here: CD8+ T cells sorted from blood, sampled at week 24, from a patient treated with tofacitinib. The receptor's source is a human donor with alopecia areata. The CDR3 nucleotides are TGCGCCAGCAGCTTGGGGGGCGGTTACGAGCAGTACTTC. It yields the protein CASSLGGGYEQYF.